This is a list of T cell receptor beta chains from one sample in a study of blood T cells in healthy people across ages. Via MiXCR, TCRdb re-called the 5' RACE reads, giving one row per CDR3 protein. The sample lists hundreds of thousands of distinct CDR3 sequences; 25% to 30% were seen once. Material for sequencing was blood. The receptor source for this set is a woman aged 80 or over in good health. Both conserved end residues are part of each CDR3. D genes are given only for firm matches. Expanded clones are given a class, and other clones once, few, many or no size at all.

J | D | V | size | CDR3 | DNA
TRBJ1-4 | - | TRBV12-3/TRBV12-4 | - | CASSKGEKLFF | TGTGCCAGCAGTAAAGGTGAAAAACTGTTTTTT
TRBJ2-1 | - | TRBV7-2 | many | CASSLAMGGRRGSSYNEQFF | TGTGCCAGCAGCTTAGCTATGGGGGGGCGCAGAGGGAGCTCCTACAATGAGCAGTTCTTC
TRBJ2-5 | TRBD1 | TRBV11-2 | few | CASRGRQGQGETQYF | TGTGCCAGCAGGGGTAGACAGGGGCAGGGGGAGACCCAGTACTTC
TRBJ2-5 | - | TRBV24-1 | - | CATSDGVEEAQYF | TGTGCCACCAGTGATGGGGTCGAAGAGGCCCAGTACTTC
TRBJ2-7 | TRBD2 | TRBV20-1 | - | CSVLSGASYNEQYF | TGCAGTGTTTTAAGCGGGGCCTCCTACAATGAGCAGTACTTC
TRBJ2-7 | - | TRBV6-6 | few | CASSYLDKVDEQYF | TGTGCCAGCAGTTATTTGGACAAGGTGGACGAGCAGTACTTC
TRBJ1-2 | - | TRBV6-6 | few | CASSFGTTYGYTF | TGTGCCAGCAGTTTTGGGACAACCTATGGCTACACCTTC
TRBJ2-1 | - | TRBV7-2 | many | CASSATVYNEQFF | TGTGCCAGCAGCGCGACAGTTTACAATGAGCAGTTCTTC
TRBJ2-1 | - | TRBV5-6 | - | CASSLPPNVRVPEQFF | TGTGCCAGCAGCTTGCCCCCTAACGTCAGGGTTCCTGAGCAGTTCTTC
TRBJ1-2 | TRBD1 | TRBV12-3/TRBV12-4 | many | CASRGGAPRGYTF | TGTGCCAGCAGAGGGGGCGCACCCCGTGGCTACACCTTC
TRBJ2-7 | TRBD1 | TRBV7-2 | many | CASRGGGAPSYEQYF | TGTGCCAGCAGAGGGGGCGGAGCGCCCTCCTACGAGCAGTACTTC
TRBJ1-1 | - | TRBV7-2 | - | CASSLGRPGSGTEAFF | TGTGCCAGCAGCTTAGGGAGGCCGGGGTCAGGAACTGAAGCTTTCTTT
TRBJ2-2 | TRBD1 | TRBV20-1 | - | CSARANTGTGFWNTGERFF | TGCAGTGCTAGAGCAAATACCGGGACAGGGTTTTGGAACACCGGGGAGCGGTTTTTT
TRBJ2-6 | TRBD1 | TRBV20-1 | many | CSARADGTEGANVLTF | TGCAGTGCTAGGGCCGACGGGACAGAGGGGGCCAACGTCCTGACTTTC
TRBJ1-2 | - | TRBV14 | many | CASSQDGVYGYTF | TGTGCCAGCAGCCAAGACGGGGTCTATGGCTACACCTTC
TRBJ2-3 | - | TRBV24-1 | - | CATSDGKTVHGDTQYF | TGTGCCACCAGTGATGGAAAGACAGTTCATGGGGATACGCAGTATTTT
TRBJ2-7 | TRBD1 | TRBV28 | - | CASTLGQGVGYEQYF | TGTGCCAGCACCCTGGGACAGGGGGTTGGTTACGAGCAGTACTTC
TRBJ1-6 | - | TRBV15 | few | CATGQARSYNSPLHF | TGTGCCACCGGGCAAGCGCGCTCCTATAATTCACCCCTCCACTTT
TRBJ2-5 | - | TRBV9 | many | CASSVEDSNQETQYF | TGTGCCAGCAGCGTAGAGGACAGCAACCAAGAGACCCAGTACTTC
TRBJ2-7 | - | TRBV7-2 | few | CASSLPTMGTYEQYF | TGTGCCAGCAGTTTGCCGACCATGGGAACCTACGAGCAGTACTTC
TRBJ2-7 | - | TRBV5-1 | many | CASRGPGSYEQYF | TGCGCCAGCAGAGGGCCAGGATCCTACGAGCAGTACTTC
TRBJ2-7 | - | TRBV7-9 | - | CASSLAAGTTSYEQYF | TGTGCCAGCAGCTTAGCCGCGGGTACCACCTCCTACGAGCAGTACTTC
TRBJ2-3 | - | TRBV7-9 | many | CASSFSGIRTDTQYF | TGTGCCAGCAGCTTTTCAGGGATTCGCACAGATACGCAGTATTTT
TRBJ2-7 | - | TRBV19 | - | CASSILERSYEQYF | TGTGCCAGTAGTATTTTAGAGAGATCCTACGAGCAGTACTTC
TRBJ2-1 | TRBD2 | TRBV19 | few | CASTPPRLAGVNEQFF | TGTGCCAGTACCCCCCCACGACTAGCGGGGGTAAATGAGCAGTTCTTC
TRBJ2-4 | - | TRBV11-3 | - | CASSPTEGIQYF | TGTGCCAGCAGCCCAACGGAGGGCATTCAGTACTTC
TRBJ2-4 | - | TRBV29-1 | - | CSVALLAKNIQYF | TGCAGCGTTGCGCTCCTAGCCAAAAACATTCAGTACTTC
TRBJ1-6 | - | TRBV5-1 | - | CASSFRDRWNSPLYF | TGCGCCAGCAGCTTCCGGGACCGGTGGAATTCACCCCTCTACTTT
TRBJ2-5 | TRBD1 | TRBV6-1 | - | CASSERAGGWQTQYF | TGTGCCAGCAGTGAGAGAGCAGGGGGTTGGCAGACCCAGTACTTC
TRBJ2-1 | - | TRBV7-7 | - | CASSESPSYNEQFF | TGTGCTAGCAGTGAGAGTCCATCCTACAATGAGCAGTTCTTC
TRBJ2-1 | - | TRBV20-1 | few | CSAVVGPNMGNEQFF | TGCAGTGCTGTGGTTGGACCAAATATGGGAAATGAGCAGTTCTTC
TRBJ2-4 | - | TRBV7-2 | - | CASSRDAGEETYF | TGTGCCAGCAGCCGTGACGCAGGGGAAGAAACGTACTTC
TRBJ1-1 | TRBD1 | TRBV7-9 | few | CASSPQSGGENTEAFF | TGTGCCAGCAGCCCTCAGTCAGGGGGCGAAAACACTGAAGCTTTCTTT
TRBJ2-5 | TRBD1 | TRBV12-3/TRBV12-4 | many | CASSITGGIRQTQYF | TGTGCCAGCAGTATAACAGGGGGCATAAGGCAGACCCAGTACTTC
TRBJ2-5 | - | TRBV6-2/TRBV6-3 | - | CASSWMTSRETQYF | TGTGCCAGCAGTTGGATGACTAGTAGGGAGACCCAGTACTTC
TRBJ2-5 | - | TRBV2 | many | CASSERDPDPETQYF | TGTGCCAGCAGTGAACGCGACCCCGATCCCGAGACCCAGTACTTC
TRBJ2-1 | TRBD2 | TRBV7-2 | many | CASSLVTSGYNEQFF | TGTGCCAGCAGCTTAGTTACTAGCGGCTACAATGAGCAGTTCTTC
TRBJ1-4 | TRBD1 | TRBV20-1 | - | CSASYGTGESEKRFF | TGCAGTGCTTCGTACGGGACAGGGGAGAGTGAAAAACGGTTTTTT
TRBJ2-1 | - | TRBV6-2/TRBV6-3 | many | CASSYPQDEQFF | TGTGCCAGCAGTTACCCTCAGGATGAGCAGTTCTTC
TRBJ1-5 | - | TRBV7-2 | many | CASSLGSASNQPQHF | TGTGCCAGCAGCTTAGGTTCAGCTAGCAATCAGCCCCAGCATTTT
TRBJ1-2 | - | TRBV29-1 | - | CSVEAGGGGWRGYTF | TGCAGCGTTGAAGCCGGCGGGGGGGGATGGCGTGGCTACACCTTC
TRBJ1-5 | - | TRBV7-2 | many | CASSPHQGVKQPQHF | TGTGCCAGCAGCCCTCATCAGGGAGTCAAACAGCCCCAGCATTTT
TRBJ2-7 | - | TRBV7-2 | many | CASSTQGGSYEQYF | TGTGCCAGCAGCACGCAGGGGGGTTCCTACGAGCAGTACTTC
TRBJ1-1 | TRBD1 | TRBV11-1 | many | CASSPDRGQTEAFF | TGTGCCAGCAGCCCGGACAGGGGGCAAACTGAAGCTTTCTTT
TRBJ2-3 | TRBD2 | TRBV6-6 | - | CASSYQRGGGPDTQYF | TGTGCCAGCAGTTACCAGCGGGGGGGCGGCCCAGATACGCAGTATTTT
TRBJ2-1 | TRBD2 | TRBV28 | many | CASSSGTSGGAVNEQFF | TGTGCCAGCAGTTCCGGGACTAGCGGGGGGGCCGTGAATGAGCAGTTCTTC
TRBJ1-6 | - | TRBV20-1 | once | CSARGPTPNPPLHF | TGCAGTGCTAGAGGGCCAACCCCTAATCCACCCCTCCACTTT
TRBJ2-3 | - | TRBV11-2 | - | CASSIEGTFTDTQYF | TGTGCCAGCAGCATCGAAGGGACCTTCACAGATACGCAGTATTTT
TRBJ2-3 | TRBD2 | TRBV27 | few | CASLGRGGTTDTQYF | TGTGCCAGCCTCGGGCGGGGGGGCACCACAGATACGCAGTATTTT
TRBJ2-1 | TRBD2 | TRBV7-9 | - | CASSLAGQQFF | TGTGCCAGCAGCCTAGCGGGGCAGCAGTTCTTC
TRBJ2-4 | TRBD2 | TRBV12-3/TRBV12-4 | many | CASSLGTSGGRVAKNIQYF | TGTGCCAGCAGTTTGGGGACTAGCGGGGGACGGGTGGCCAAAAACATTCAGTACTTC
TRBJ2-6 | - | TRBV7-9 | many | CASSGPGGSGANVLTF | TGTGCCAGCAGCGGCCCCGGGGGCTCTGGGGCCAACGTCCTGACTTTC
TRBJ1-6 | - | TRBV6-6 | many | CASTDDPSSLHF | TGTGCCAGCACCGACGACCCTAGCAGCCTCCACTTT
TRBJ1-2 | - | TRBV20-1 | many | CSGKRGADGYTF | TGCAGTGGGAAGCGAGGGGCTGATGGCTACACCTTC
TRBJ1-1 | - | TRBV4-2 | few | CASSLGPTFEAFF | TGTGCCAGCAGCCTCGGGCCTACTTTTGAAGCTTTCTTT
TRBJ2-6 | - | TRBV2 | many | CASDISGANVLTF | TGTGCCAGCGACATCTCTGGGGCCAACGTCCTGACTTTC
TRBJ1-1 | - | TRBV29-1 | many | CSVQGTGSAEAFF | TGCAGCGTGCAAGGGACGGGGTCGGCTGAAGCTTTCTTT
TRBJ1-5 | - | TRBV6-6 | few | CASKKGPNPQPQHF | TGTGCCAGCAAAAAGGGACCCAACCCTCAGCCCCAGCATTTT
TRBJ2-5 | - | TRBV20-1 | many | CSARDLAIETQYF | TGCAGTGCTCGGGACTTAGCCATCGAGACCCAGTACTTC